Below are 29 T cell receptor beta chains sequenced from a single sample in a study of blood T cell repertoires in COVID-19. Generated by immunoSEQ multiplex PCR, the TCRdb table keeps only in-frame clones and is missing some. There are about 350,000 clones in the sample; about nine tenths occur only once, and under 1.2% lies in the top ten. Sequencing input: PBMCs or T cells enriched from blood (not recorded which). These receptors originate from a woman aged 25 to 45 who had been exposed to COVID-19.

V is TRBV5-4 and J is TRBJ2-2, with 11 bases fitting TRBD1. V lost 3 bases, J lost 6 bases, and 7 bases stayed unmatched. The germline V gene has CDR1 SGHNT and CDR2 YYREEE (reference sequence). This CDR3 has 16 amino acids. For the CDR3, the DNA is TGTGCCAGCAGCTGGCCCGGGGGACAGGGGGCCGGGGAGCTGTTTTTT. Amino acid sequence: CASSWPGGQGAGELFF.

The chain is built from TRBV28 and TRBJ2-7, with D possibly matching TRBD1 (5 bases). The length of the CDR3 is 13 residues. Between the trimmed V and J ends, which lost 4 bases and 6 bases, there was a span of 13 bases. Looked up from germline, CDR1 is MDHEN and CDR2 is SYDVKM. The CDR3 loop reads CASSSVGVGEQYF. The CDR3 DNA reads TGTGCCAGCAGTTCCGTAGGGGTAGGCGAGCAGTACTTC.

The V gene is TRBV5-4, the J gene TRBJ2-5; 10 positions agree with TRBD1. Trimming removed 0 bases from V and 3 bases from J; junction bases left unmatched: 2. CDR1 and CDR2 from the germline V gene are SGHNT and YYREEE (reference sequence). This CDR3 is 15 amino acids long. CDR3 DNA sequence: TGTGCCAGCAGCTTGGGGGGGACAGGGGAAGAGACCCAGTACTTC. As protein: CASSLGGTGEETQYF.

This chain links TRBV2 with TRBJ1-4; D gene uncertain. V lost 6 bases and J lost 8, with 19 bases in between. The CDR3 sequence is 15 residues long. Germline CDR1 SNHLY, CDR2 FYNNEI. The chain's CDR3 is CASSPRTSSGEKLFF. In DNA, the CDR3 is TGTGCCAGCAGCCCGCGGACCTCCTCGGGGGAAAAACTGTTTTTT.

This rearrangement joins TRBV5-1 to TRBJ1-3, with D uncertain. CDR1 and CDR2 from the germline V gene are SGHRS and YFSETQ. The CDR3 length is 19 residues. Trimming took 0 bases from V and 0 from J, leaving 19 bases between them. The CDR3 coding sequence is TGCGCCAGCAGCTTGGAGGCCCTGCCAACCTACAGCTCTGGAAACACCATATATTTT. This sequence encodes CASSLEALPTYSSGNTIYF.

The V call is TRBV27, the J call TRBJ1-1; D is undetermined. The germline CDR1 and CDR2 sequences are MNHEY and SMNVEV (reference sequence). This CDR3 has 14 residues. Trimming took off 0 bases at V and 0 bases at J, with 5 bases between the two ends. The DNA of the CDR3 is TGTGCCAGCAGTTTATCGAGGGTGAACACTGAAGCTTTCTTT. Residues: CASSLSRVNTEAFF.

Concerning this clone itself: At one end, the junction sequence differs from germline, possibly due to a read error. The CDR3 here is CAISEPDRPIAF. The CDR3 DNA is TGTGCCATCAGTGAGCCGGACAGGCCCATCGCCTTC. J is TRBJ2-7 and V is TRBV10-3; 7 nucleotides agree with TRBD1. Germline-derived CDR1 and CDR2 are ENHRY and SYGVKD. The CDR3 has 12 residues.

The genes are TRBV5-4 and TRBJ2-7; 7 nucleotides agree with TRBD1. The CDR3 length is 15 residues. Trimming at V came to 4 bases and at J to 3 bases, leaving 10 bases not matched to a gene. Germline V gene lookup returns CDR1 SGHNT and CDR2 YYREEE (reference sequence). The CDR3 loop reads CASSIDRGTVYEQYF. CDR3 bases: TGTGCCAGCAGCATCGATAGGGGGACAGTCTACGAGCAGTACTTC. Full variable domain (remainder filled in from reference TRBV5-4 and TRBJ2-7): ETGVTQSPTHLIKTRGQQVTLRCSSQSGHNTVSWYQQALGQGPQFIFQYYREEENGRGNFPPRFSGLQFPNYSSELNVNALELDDSALYLCASSIDRGTVYEQYFGPGTRLTVT.

J is TRBJ1-3 and V is TRBV18; no firm D call. The V and J ends lost 2 bases and 1 base respectively, with 6 bases between them. Germline V gives CDR1 KGHSH, CDR2 LQKENI. This CDR3 has 14 amino acids. CDR3: CASSPGRSGNTIYF. The CDR3 region has the DNA TGTGCCAGCTCACCAGGCAGGTCTGGAAACACCATATATTTT.

The chain has TRBV28 and TRBJ1-2, with TRBD1 matching 8 bases. V trimming: 3 bases; J trimming: 8 bases; junction bases outside the gene matches: 14. The germline CDR1 and CDR2 sequences are MDHEN and SYDVKM. The CDR3 is made up of 16 amino acids. The CDR3 DNA reads as TGTGCCAGCAGTTTGCCAACCCTCAGGGGGCTCATGGGCTACACCTTC. The encoded protein is CASSLPTLRGLMGYTF.

The chain employs TRBV6-5 and TRBJ1-3; D is possibly TRBD1 (6 bases). Per the germline V gene, CDR1 is MNHEY and CDR2 is SVGAGI. Deletions cut 4 bases from V and 0 bases from J, with 10 bases between. This CDR3 is built from 15 residues. CDR3 protein: CASSFQGYSGNTIYF. CDR3 DNA: TGTGCCAGCAGTTTCCAGGGGTACTCTGGAAACACCATATATTTT.

The chain is built from TRBV16 and TRBJ2-5; D gene ambiguous. Deletions cut 4 bases from V and 3 bases from J, with 3 bases between. The CDR3 has 11 residues. CDR1 is KGHSY, CDR2 FQNENV, per germline. CDR3 loop: CASSLKETQYF. For the CDR3, the DNA is TGTGCCAGCAGCCTCAAAGAGACCCAGTACTTC.

The gene calls are TRBV3-1 (or the pseudogene TRBV3-2) and TRBJ2-1; the match to TRBD2 covers 13 bases. The CDR3 runs 18 residues. V dropped 3 bases and J dropped 3; count of bases not matched to a gene: 8. Germline-derived CDR1 and CDR2 are LGHDT and YNNKEL (reference sequence). DNA for the CDR3: TGTGCCAGCAGCCAGTCCGGACTAGCGGGAGTTTACTACAATGAGCAGTTCTTC. Amino acid sequence: CASSQSGLAGVYYNEQFF.

This clone was observed many times. V and J are TRBV5-6 and TRBJ1-5; D gene uncertain. The CDR3 length is 12 residues. Trimming left V 2 bases short and J 9 bases short, with 9 bases between. The germline V gene encodes CDR1 SGHDT and CDR2 YYEEEE. The CDR3 DNA reads TGTGCCAGCAGCTTCTATCTCGGGCCCCAGCATTTT. As protein: CASSFYLGPQHF.

The chain combines TRBV30 with TRBJ1-2; 8 bases line up with TRBD1. V lost 5 bases and J lost 2; bases outside the gene matches: 4. The CDR3 is made up of 13 amino acids. Per the germline V gene, CDR1 is GTSNPN and CDR2 is SVGIG (reference sequence). This CDR3 is CAWFGQGNYGYTF. CDR3 sequence (DNA): TGTGCCTGGTTCGGACAGGGAAACTATGGCTACACCTTC.

The chain couples TRBV28 to TRBJ2-2; TRBD2 matches 7 bases. J gave up 3 bases and V 5 bases, and 6 bases lay outside the gene matches. Per the germline V gene, CDR1 is MDHEN and CDR2 is SYDVKM. CDR3 size: 15 residues. DNA of the CDR3: TGTGCCAGCAGTCGTTCGGGAGGCCACACCGGGGAGCTGTTTTTT. Protein: CASSRSGGHTGELFF.

J is TRBJ1-5 and V is TRBV5-6, with D possibly being TRBD1 (6 bases). This CDR3 contains 15 residues. V lost 2 bases to trimming and J lost 3 bases, with 12 bases between them. The germline V gene has CDR1 SGHDT and CDR2 YYEEEE. The CDR3 is CASSFGQTINQPQHF. DNA for the CDR3: TGTGCCAGCAGCTTCGGACAGACAATCAATCAGCCCCAGCATTTT. Using reference TRBV5-6 and TRBJ1-5 for the parts outside the CDR3, the full variable domain is DAGVTQSPTHLIKTRGQQVTLRCSPKSGHDTVSWYQQALGQGPQFIFQYYEEEERQRGNFPDRFSGHQFPNYSSELNVNALLLGDSALYLCASSFGQTINQPQHFGDGTRLSIL.

This clone was seen a single time. This chain uses TRBV3-1 (or the pseudogene TRBV3-2) with TRBJ1-1; D unresolved. Trimming shortened V by 6 bases and J by 6 bases, and 8 bases separated the two germline ends. CDR1 and CDR2 (germline): LGHDT, YNNKEL (reference sequence). The CDR3 length is 11 residues. This chain's CDR3 is CASRRAAEAFF. CDR3 DNA sequence: TGTGCCAGCAGGAGGGCAGCTGAAGCTTTCTTT.

The chain is built from TRBV4-1 and TRBJ2-1; a possible D gene is TRBD2 (7 bases). Germline V lookup: CDR1 MGHRA, CDR2 YSYEKL. Trimming removed 4 bases from V and 7 bases from J, with 26 bases in between. The CDR3 extends over 18 amino acids. The DNA of the CDR3 is TGCGCCAGCAGCCCATACAACGAAGGGGGGGGCGTTTGGAATGAGCAGTTCTTC. Translation gives CASSPYNEGGGVWNEQFF.

The chain links TRBV28 to TRBJ1-5, with a weak D call TRBD1 (6 bases). Deletions cut 2 bases from V and 6 bases from J, with 11 bases between. The length of the CDR3 is 14 residues. CDR1 MDHEN and CDR2 SYDVKM come from the germline V gene. This CDR3 reads CASSLPGGGQPQHF. CDR3 DNA sequence: TGTGCCAGCAGTTTACCGGGGGGCGGTCAGCCCCAGCATTTT.

The chain combines TRBV28 with TRBJ2-3; 9 bases map to TRBD2. J lost 5 bases, V lost 2 bases, and 8 bases had no gene match. Per the germline V gene, CDR1 is MDHEN and CDR2 is SYDVKM. This CDR3 is built from 16 residues. This chain's CDR3 is CASSLVLSGSGDTQYF. The DNA of the CDR3 is TGTGCCAGCAGTTTAGTCCTTAGCGGGAGTGGAGATACGCAGTATTTT.

The chain links TRBV5-1 to TRBJ2-7; D not certain. V was cut by 2 bases and J by 2 bases, with 11 bases left in between. The CDR3 is made up of 14 amino acids. The germline gives CDR1 SGHRS, CDR2 YFSETQ. CDR3 protein: CASSFADGAYEQYF. The CDR3 nucleotides are TGCGCCAGCAGCTTCGCGGATGGAGCCTACGAGCAGTACTTC.

This clone was counted a few times. V is TRBV3-1 (or the pseudogene TRBV3-2) and J is TRBJ2-2; the match to TRBD2 covers 8 bases. Germline values: CDR1 LGHDT, CDR2 YNNKEL (reference sequence). CDR3 length equals 15 residues. Trimming took 4 bases from V and 2 from J; bases not matched to a gene: 3. The CDR3 is CASSRGLVNTGELFF. CDR3 nucleotide sequence: TGTGCCAGCAGCCGGGGACTAGTTAACACCGGGGAGCTGTTTTTT.

V usage is TRBV21-1 and J usage is TRBJ2-7; TRBD1 is the table's D call, not checked against the DNA. TRBV21-1 is a recognized pseudogene. The CDR3 covers 17 residues. CDR3 sequence reads: CASSKVVDRFLTYEQYF. The CDR3 region has the DNA TGTGCCAGCAGCAAAGTAGTAGACAGATTCTTAACCTACGAGCAGTACTTC.

This chain connects TRBV29-1 to TRBJ2-1, with TRBD2 as a possible D gene (6 bases). Looked up from germline, CDR1 is SQVTM and CDR2 is ANQGSEA. V dropped 6 bases and J dropped 14 bases, with 17 bases sitting between them. The CDR3 runs to 11 residues. As DNA, the CDR3 is TGCAGCGTCTTTATGACTAGTAAAGAGTTCTTC. Translated: CSVFMTSKEFF.

The chain links TRBV28 to TRBJ1-5; no clear D. V was clipped by 6 bases and J by 7 bases, with 25 bases between them. The CDR3 sequence is 17 residues long. Germline lookup yields CDR1 MDHEN and CDR2 SYDVKM. CDR3 sequence: CASSFRTPLVGRQPQHF. The DNA for the CDR3 is TGTGCCAGCAGCTTCCGGACCCCTCTGGTGGGGAGGCAGCCCCAGCATTTT.

CDR3 sequence (DNA): TGCACCAGCAGCCAAGAATCGGCTAGCGGAGCCTACGAGCAGTACTTC. It yields the protein CTSSQESASGAYEQYF. The J gene is TRBJ2-7, the V gene TRBV1; no DNA check was done on the table's D call, TRBD2. TRBV1 is an annotated pseudogene. CDR3 length equals 16 residues.

The chain links TRBV7-9 to TRBJ2-5; a possible D gene is TRBD2 (5 bases). The V end lost 3 bases, the J end lost 1 base, and 9 bases lay between the germline ends. Germline assignment: CDR1 SEHNR and CDR2 FQNEAQ (reference sequence). The CDR3 is 14 amino acids. The CDR3: CASSLTKLQETQYF. In nucleotides, the CDR3 is TGTGCCAGCAGCTTGACTAAGCTCCAAGAGACCCAGTACTTC.

V usage is TRBV19 and J usage is TRBJ1-2; 7 nucleotides match TRBD1. V was pared by 3 bases and J by 8 bases, with 12 bases of the junction left unmatched. Germline V gives CDR1 LNHDA, CDR2 SQIVND (reference sequence). The CDR3 totals 15 residues. The CDR3 protein is CASSINTDRLGGYTF. CDR3 bases: TGTGCCAGTAGTATTAACACGGACAGGCTGGGCGGCTACACCTTC.